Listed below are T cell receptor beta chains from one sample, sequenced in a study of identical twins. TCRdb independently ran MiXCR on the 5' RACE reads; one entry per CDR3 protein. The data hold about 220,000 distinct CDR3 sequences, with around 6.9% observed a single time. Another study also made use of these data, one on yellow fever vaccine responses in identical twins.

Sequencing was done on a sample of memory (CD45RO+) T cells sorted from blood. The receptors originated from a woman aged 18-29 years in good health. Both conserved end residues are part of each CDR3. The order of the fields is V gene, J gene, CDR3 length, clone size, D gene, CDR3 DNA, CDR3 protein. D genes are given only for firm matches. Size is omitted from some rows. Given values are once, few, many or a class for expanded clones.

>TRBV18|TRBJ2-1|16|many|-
TGTGCCAGCTCACCTCCTAGCGTTTCGTCTCTCGGAGAGCAGTTCTTC
CASSPPSVSSLGEQFF
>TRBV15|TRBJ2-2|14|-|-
TGTGCCACCAGCAGGATCGCGAACACCGGGGAGCTGTTTTTT
CATSRIANTGELFF
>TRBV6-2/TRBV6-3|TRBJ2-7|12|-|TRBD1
TGTGCCAGCAGTGGACAGGGGCGGGAGCAGTACTTC
CASSGQGREQYF
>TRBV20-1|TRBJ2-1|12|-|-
TGCAGTGCTAGGGGGCTGTACAATGAGCAGTTCTTC
CSARGLYNEQFF
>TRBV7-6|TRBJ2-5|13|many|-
TGTGCCAGCAGCTTAACAATCTCGGAGACCCAGTACTTC
CASSLTISETQYF
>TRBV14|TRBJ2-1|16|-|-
TGTGCCAGCAGCCAAGCTCGGCGGACTTACGACAATGAGCAGTTCTTC
CASSQARRTYDNEQFF
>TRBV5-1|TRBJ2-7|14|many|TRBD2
TGCGCCAGCAGCTTGGGGCGGGGGGACTACGAGCAGTACTTC
CASSLGRGDYEQYF
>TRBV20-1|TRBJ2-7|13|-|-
TGCAGTGCGCGGGGGAGGACAGCCTACGAGCAGTACTTC
CSARGRTAYEQYF
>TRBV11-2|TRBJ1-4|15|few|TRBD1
TGTGCCAGCAGCATGGGACAGTCAACTAATGAAAAACTGTTTTTT
CASSMGQSTNEKLFF
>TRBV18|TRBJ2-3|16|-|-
TGTGCCAGCTCACCTTCAAACAGGGCCCGCACAGATACGCAGTATTTT
CASSPSNRARTDTQYF
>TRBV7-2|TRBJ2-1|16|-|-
TGTGCCAGCAGCTTTTATGTCGGTACTCTTTACAATGAGCAGTTCTTC
CASSFYVGTLYNEQFF
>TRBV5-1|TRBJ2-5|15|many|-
TGCGCCAGCAAAGATGATAGCGGACTCCAAGAGACCCAGTACTTC
CASKDDSGLQETQYF
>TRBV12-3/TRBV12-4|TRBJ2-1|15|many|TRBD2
TGTGCCAGCAGTCAGCGGGGGGGATTTGAAAATGAGCAGTTCTTC
CASSQRGGFENEQFF
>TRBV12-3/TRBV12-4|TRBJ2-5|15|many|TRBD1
TGTGCCAGCAGTACCATGACAGGGCCTCAAGAGACCCAGTACTTC
CASSTMTGPQETQYF
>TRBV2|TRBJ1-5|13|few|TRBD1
TGTGCCAGCATGGACAGGACCAATCAGCCCCAGCATTTT
CASMDRTNQPQHF
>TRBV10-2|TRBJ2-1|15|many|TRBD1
TGCGCCACCCGGCGTGGACAGGGAATAGACAATGAGCAGTTCTTC
CATRRGQGIDNEQFF
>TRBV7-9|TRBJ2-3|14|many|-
TGTGCCAGCAGCTTAGAGACTAGTGCAGATACGCAGTATTTT
CASSLETSADTQYF
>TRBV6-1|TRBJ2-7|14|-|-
TGTGCCAGCAGTGATCGATGGGCCTCCTACGAGCAGTACTTC
CASSDRWASYEQYF
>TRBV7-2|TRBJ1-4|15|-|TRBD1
TGTGCCAGCAGGTCGAACAGGGGGACCAATGAAAAACTGTTTTTT
CASRSNRGTNEKLFF
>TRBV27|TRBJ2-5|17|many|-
TGTGCCAGCAGCCCTTCTCGGGCATTCGGGTTTCAAGAGACCCAGTACTTC
CASSPSRAFGFQETQYF
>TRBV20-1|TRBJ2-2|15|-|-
TGCAGTGCTAGAGTGGGACTCCCCAACACCGGGGAGCTGTTTTTT
CSARVGLPNTGELFF
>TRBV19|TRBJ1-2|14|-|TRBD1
TGTGCCACTAAATCCCCAGGGGGCGCTTGGGGCTACACCTTC
CATKSPGGAWGYTF